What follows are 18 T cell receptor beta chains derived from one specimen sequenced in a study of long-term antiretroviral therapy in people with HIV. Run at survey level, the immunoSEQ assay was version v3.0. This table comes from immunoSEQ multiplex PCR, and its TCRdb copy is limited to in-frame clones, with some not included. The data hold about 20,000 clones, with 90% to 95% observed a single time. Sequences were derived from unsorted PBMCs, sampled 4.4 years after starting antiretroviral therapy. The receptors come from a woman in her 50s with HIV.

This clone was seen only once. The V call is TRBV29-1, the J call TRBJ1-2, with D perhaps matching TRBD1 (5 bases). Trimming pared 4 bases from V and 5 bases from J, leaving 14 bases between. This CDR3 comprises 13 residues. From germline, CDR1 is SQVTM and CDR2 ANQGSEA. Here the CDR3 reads CSVGGSGEYGYTF. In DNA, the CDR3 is TGCAGCGTTGGAGGGTCGGGGGAGTATGGCTACACCTTC.

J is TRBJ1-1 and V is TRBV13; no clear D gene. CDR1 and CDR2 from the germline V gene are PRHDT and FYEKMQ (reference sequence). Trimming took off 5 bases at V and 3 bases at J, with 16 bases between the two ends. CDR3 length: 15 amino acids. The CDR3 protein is CASSPNTRRDTEAFF. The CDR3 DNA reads TGTGCCAGCAGCCCCAACACCCGAAGGGACACTGAAGCTTTCTTT.

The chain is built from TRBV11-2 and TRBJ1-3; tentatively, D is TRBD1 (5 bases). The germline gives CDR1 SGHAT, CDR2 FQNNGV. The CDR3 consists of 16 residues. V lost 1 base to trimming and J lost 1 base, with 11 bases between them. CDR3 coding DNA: TGTGCCAGCAGCTTAGTGAGGGGTCGGTCTGGAAACACCATATATTTT. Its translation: CASSLVRGRSGNTIYF.

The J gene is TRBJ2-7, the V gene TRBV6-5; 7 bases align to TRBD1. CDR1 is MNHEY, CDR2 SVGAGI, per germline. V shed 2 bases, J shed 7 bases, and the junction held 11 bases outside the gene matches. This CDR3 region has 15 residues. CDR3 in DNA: TGTGCCAGCAGTTACAGAGGACAGGTAGGGGGAGAGCAGTACTTC. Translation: CASSYRGQVGGEQYF.

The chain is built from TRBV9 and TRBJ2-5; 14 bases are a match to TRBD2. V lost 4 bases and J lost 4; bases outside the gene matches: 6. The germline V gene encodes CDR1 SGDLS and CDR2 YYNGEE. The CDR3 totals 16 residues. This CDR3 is CASSSGLAGAGETQYF. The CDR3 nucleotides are TGTGCCAGCAGCTCGGGACTAGCGGGGGCAGGAGAGACCCAGTACTTC.

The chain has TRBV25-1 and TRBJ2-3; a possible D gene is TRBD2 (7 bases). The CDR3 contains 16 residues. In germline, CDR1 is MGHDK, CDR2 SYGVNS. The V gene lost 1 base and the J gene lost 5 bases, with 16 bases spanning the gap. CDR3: CASSEWGGGPGDTQYF. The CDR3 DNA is TGTGCCAGCAGTGAATGGGGCGGGGGCCCAGGAGATACGCAGTATTTT.

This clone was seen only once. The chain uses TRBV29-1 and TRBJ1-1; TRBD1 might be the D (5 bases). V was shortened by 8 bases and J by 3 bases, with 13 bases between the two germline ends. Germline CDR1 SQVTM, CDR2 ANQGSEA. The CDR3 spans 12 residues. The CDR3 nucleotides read TGCAGCACGCAGGACACTTACACTGAAGCTTTCTTT. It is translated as CSTQDTYTEAFF.

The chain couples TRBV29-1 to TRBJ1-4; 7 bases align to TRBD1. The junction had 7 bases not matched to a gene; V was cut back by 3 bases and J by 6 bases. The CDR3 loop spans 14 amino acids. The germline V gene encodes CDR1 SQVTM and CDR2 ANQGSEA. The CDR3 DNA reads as TGCAGCGTTGAGCTACAGGGGATGGATGAAAAACTGTTTTTT. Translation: CSVELQGMDEKLFF. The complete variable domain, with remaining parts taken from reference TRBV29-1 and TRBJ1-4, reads SAVISQKPSRDICQRGTSLTIQCQVDSQVTMMFWYRQQPGQSLTLIATANQGSEATYESGFVIDKFPISRPNLTFSTLTVSNMSPEDSSIYLCSVELQGMDEKLFFGSGTQLSVL.

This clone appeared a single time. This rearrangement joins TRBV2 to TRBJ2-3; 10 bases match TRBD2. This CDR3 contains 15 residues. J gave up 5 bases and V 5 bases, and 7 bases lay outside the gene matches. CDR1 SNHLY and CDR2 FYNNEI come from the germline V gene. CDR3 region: CASSIIAGGVDTQYF. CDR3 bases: TGTGCCAGCAGTATCATAGCGGGGGGCGTAGATACGCAGTATTTT.

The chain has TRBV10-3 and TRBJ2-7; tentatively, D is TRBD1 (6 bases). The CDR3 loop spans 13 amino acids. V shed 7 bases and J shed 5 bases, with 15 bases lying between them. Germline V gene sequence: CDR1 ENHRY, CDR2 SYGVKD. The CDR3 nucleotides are TGTGCCATCACCTCCGGGACACAAGACGAGCAGTACTTC. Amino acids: CAITSGTQDEQYF.

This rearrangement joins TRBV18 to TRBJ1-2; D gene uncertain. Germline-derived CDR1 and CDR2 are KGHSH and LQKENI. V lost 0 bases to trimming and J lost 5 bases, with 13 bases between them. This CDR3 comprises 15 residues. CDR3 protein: CASSPPGSGEYGYTF. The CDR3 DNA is TGTGCCAGCTCACCACCGGGTTCTGGGGAATATGGCTACACCTTC.

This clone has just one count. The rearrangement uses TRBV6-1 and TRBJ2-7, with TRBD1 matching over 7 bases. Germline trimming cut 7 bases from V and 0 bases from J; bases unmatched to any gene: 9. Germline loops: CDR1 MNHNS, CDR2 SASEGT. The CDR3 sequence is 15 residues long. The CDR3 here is CASKTGTASSYEQYF. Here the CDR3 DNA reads TGTGCCAGCAAAACCGGGACAGCGAGCTCCTACGAGCAGTACTTC.

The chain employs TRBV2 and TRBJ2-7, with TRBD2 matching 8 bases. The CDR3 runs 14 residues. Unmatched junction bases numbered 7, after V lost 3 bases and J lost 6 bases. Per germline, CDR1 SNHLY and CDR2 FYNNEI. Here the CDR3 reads CASSDRGGLGEQYF. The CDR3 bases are TGTGCCAGCAGTGACCGGGGGGGGTTGGGCGAGCAGTACTTC.

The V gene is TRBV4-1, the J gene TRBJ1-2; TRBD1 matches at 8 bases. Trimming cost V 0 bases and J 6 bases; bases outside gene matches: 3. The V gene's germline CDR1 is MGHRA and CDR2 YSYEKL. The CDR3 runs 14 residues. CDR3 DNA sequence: TGCGCCAGCAGCCAAGACGCAGGGGGCAATGGCTACACCTTC. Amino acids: CASSQDAGGNGYTF.

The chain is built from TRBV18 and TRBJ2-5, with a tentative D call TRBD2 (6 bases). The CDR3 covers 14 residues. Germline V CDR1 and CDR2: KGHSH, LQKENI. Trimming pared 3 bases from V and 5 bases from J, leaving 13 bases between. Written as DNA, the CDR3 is TGTGCCAGCTCACCCCCCCGGGGACTCGAGACCCAGTACTTC. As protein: CASSPPRGLETQYF.

The CDR3 spells CASCPGTSGVTDTQYF. CDR3 coding DNA: TGTGCCAGCTGCCCCGGGACTAGCGGGGTCACAGATACGCAGTATTTT. V and J are TRBV6-6 and TRBJ2-3, with TRBD2 matching 13 bases. CDR1 and CDR2 (germline): MNHNY, SVGAGI (reference sequence). V shed 8 bases and J 2 bases; nucleotides not matched to a gene: 7. The CDR3 has 16 residues.

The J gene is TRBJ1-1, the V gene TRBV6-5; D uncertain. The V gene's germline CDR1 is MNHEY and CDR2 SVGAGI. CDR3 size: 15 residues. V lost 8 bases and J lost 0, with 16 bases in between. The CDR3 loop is CASSTWVTLNTEAFF. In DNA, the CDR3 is TGTGCCAGCTCAACTTGGGTCACGTTGAACACTGAAGCTTTCTTT.

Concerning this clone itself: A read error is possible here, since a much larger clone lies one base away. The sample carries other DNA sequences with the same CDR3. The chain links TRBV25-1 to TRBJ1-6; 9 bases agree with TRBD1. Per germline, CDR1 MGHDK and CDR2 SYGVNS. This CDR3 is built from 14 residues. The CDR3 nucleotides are TGTGCCAGCAGTTGGGACAGGGATAACTCACCCCTCCACTTT. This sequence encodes CASSWDRDNSPLHF. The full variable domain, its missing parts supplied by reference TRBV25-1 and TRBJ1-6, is EADIYQTPRYLVIGTGKKITLECSQTMGHDKMYWYQQDPGMELHLIHYSYGVNSTEKGDLSSESTVSRIRTEHFPLTLESARPSHTSQYLCASSWDRDNSPLHFGNGTRLTVT.